A single sample gave rise to the 30 T cell receptor beta chains below, sequenced in a study of CD8 T cells in Susac syndrome. After extraction with the RNeasy kit, roughly 0.45 to 1 ug of the RNA was reverse transcribed using random hexamers. TCRdb re-analysed the immunoSEQ multiplex PCR reads in MiXCR, keeping a single row per CDR3 protein. Of some 95,000 distinct CDR3 sequences in the sample, approximately 92% were seen once. Sequencing was done on a sample of CD8+ T cells from PBMCs. These TCRs come from a human donor in good health.

The chain has TRBV2 and TRBJ1-1; D remains unclear. The CDR3 consists of 13 residues. Germline V gene sequence: CDR1 SNHLY, CDR2 FYNNEI. Trimming took off 7 bases at V and 0 bases at J, with 9 bases between the two ends. The CDR3 DNA reads as TGTGCCAGCAATGGCTATGTGAACACTGAAGCTTTCTTT. Protein product: CASNGYVNTEAFF.

The V call is TRBV5-6, the J call TRBJ1-5, with TRBD1 as a possible D gene (5 bases). The CDR3 has 16 residues. Trimming stripped 1 base from V and 3 bases from J, with 14 bases between. CDR1 is SGHDT and CDR2 is YYEEEE in the germline V gene. This CDR3 is CASSLWGGTINQPQHF. Written as DNA, the CDR3 is TGTGCCAGCAGCTTGTGGGGGGGGACGATCAATCAGCCCCAGCATTTT.

The chain employs TRBV13 and TRBJ2-7, with 7 bases aligning to TRBD1. The length of the CDR3 is 15 residues. V was clipped by 4 bases and J by 5 bases; unmatched bases: 11. The germline V gene has CDR1 PRHDT and CDR2 FYEKMQ (reference sequence). The CDR3 sequence is CASSSTYRGDDEQYF. The CDR3 nucleotides read TGTGCCAGCAGCTCCACCTACAGGGGTGATGACGAGCAGTACTTC.

The rearrangement uses TRBV12-3 or TRBV12-4 and TRBJ1-5, with 7 nucleotides matching TRBD1. There are 14 residues in the CDR3. Trimming at V came to 6 bases and at J to 4 bases, leaving 6 bases not matched to a gene. CDR3 protein: CASRYSTGNQPQHF. Here the CDR3 DNA reads TGTGCCAGCAGATATTCGACAGGGAATCAGCCCCAGCATTTT.

This chain uses TRBV13 with TRBJ1-4; no reliable D call. The germline gives CDR1 PRHDT, CDR2 FYEKMQ (reference sequence). The CDR3 has 14 amino acids. V was cut by 3 bases and J by 8 bases, with 13 bases left in between. CDR3 coding DNA: TGTGCCAGCAGCTTTCGGACTCCGGGGGAAAAACTGTTTTTT. Its protein is CASSFRTPGEKLFF.

This clonotype occurred once. The chain joins TRBV9 to TRBJ1-2, with a tentative D call TRBD1 (5 bases). V lost 4 bases and J lost 1, with 23 bases in between. Germline CDR1 SGDLS, CDR2 YYNGEE. This CDR3 has 18 amino acids. The CDR3 reads CASSPGRGPILGNYGYTF. CDR3 in DNA: TGTGCCAGCAGCCCCGGGAGGGGACCCATTCTGGGTAACTATGGCTACACCTTC.

This chain joins TRBV19 and TRBJ1-5; weak D call: TRBD1 (6 bases). V was clipped by 5 bases and J by 5 bases, with 10 bases between them. This CDR3 is built from 13 residues. CDR1 and CDR2 (germline): LNHDA, SQIVND (reference sequence). DNA of the CDR3: TGTGCCAGTAGTGGCGCAGGGGATCAGCCCCAGCATTTT. This codes for CASSGAGDQPQHF. Combining the CDR3 with reference TRBV19 and TRBJ1-5 gives the whole variable domain DGGITQSPKYLFRKEGQNVTLSCEQNLNHDAMYWYRQDPGQGLRLIYYSQIVNDFQKGDIAEGYSVSREKKESFPLTVTSAQKNPTAFYLCASSGAGDQPQHFGDGTRLSIL.

This sequence joins TRBV4-1 and TRBJ1-1, with D unresolved. CDR1 MGHRA and CDR2 YSYEKL come from the germline V gene. Trimming stripped 4 bases from V and 1 base from J, with 16 bases between. The CDR3 contains 16 residues. The CDR3 DNA follows: TGCGCCAGCAGCCCCACCGGAGAGGGTAGGAACACTGAAGCTTTCTTT. Protein sequence: CASSPTGEGRNTEAFF.

The chain joins TRBV6-6 to TRBJ1-6; a weak D match, TRBD1 (6 bases). Trimming removed 7 bases from V and 7 bases from J, with 14 bases in between. The CDR3 is 14 residues long. CDR1 and CDR2 from the germline V gene are MNHNY and SVGAGI (reference sequence). The CDR3 here is CASNQDSENSPLHF. The CDR3 DNA is TGTGCCAGCAATCAGGACAGTGAAAATTCACCCCTCCACTTT.

Here the CDR3 reads CASSSSGSAGNTIYF. CDR3 DNA: TGTGCCAGCTCATCCTCAGGATCTGCTGGAAACACCATATATTTT. The rearrangement joins TRBV18 to TRBJ1-3, with D unresolved. Trimming shortened V by 5 bases and J by 2 bases, and 13 bases separated the two germline ends. This CDR3 has 15 residues. Per the germline V gene, CDR1 is KGHSH and CDR2 is LQKENI.

This clonotype was seen a single time. This rearrangement joins TRBV7-9 to TRBJ2-6; D assignment may be TRBD1 or TRBD2 (5 bases each). Germline V gene data show CDR1 as SEHNR and CDR2 as FQNEAQ (reference sequence). Trimming pared 1 base from V and 19 bases from J, leaving 11 bases between. The CDR3 is 11 residues long. This CDR3 is CASSLDGGITF. The CDR3, as DNA: TGTGCCAGCAGCTTAGATGGGGGAATCACTTTC.

The rearrangement joins TRBV5-6 to TRBJ2-7; tentatively, D is TRBD2 (6 bases). The CDR3 extends over 13 amino acids. V lost 2 bases and J lost 3, with 9 bases in between. Per the germline V gene, CDR1 is SGHDT and CDR2 is YYEEEE. CDR3 DNA sequence: TGTGCCAGCAGCTTAGGAGGGGACTACGAGCAGTACTTC. As protein: CASSLGGDYEQYF. Supplemented by reference TRBV5-6 and TRBJ2-7, the full variable domain reads DAGVTQSPTHLIKTRGQQVTLRCSPKSGHDTVSWYQQALGQGPQFIFQYYEEEERQRGNFPDRFSGHQFPNYSSELNVNALLLGDSALYLCASSLGGDYEQYFGPGTRLTVT.

As for this clonotype: Its ends do not fully match the called genes, so a read error is possible. The rearrangement joins TRBV12-3 or TRBV12-4 to TRBJ2-7, with 8 bases that match TRBD1. This CDR3 region has 14 residues. The CDR3 DNA sequence: TGTACCAGCAGTTTAGGGCAGGGGGCTCCGGAGCAGTACTTC. It translates to CTSSLGQGAPEQYF.

A single count supports this clonotype. The rearrangement links TRBV12-3 or TRBV12-4 to TRBJ1-5; no definite D call. V shed 3 bases and J shed 0 bases, with 6 bases lying between them. The CDR3 loop spans 14 amino acids. The CDR3 DNA sequence: TGTGCCAGCAGTTTTTCAGATAGCAATCAGCCCCAGCATTTT. It encodes CASSFSDSNQPQHF.

The chain is built from TRBV13 and TRBJ1-2; no definite D call. This CDR3 is built from 14 residues. The germline V gene has CDR1 PRHDT and CDR2 FYEKMQ (reference sequence). V dropped 5 bases and J dropped 6 bases, with 16 bases sitting between them. The DNA of the CDR3 is TGTGCCAGCAGCCTACCCTCGGATACCGATGGCTACACCTTC. It codes for CASSLPSDTDGYTF.

The V call is TRBV5-1, the J call TRBJ2-7; TRBD2 agrees at 10 bases. The CDR3 has 15 amino acids. J gave up 7 bases and V 0 bases, and 7 bases lay outside the gene matches. CDR1 SGHRS and CDR2 YFSETQ come from the germline V gene. Written as DNA, the CDR3 is TGCGCCAGCAGCTTGGATCTGCTAGCGGGGGTAGAGCAGTACTTC. It specifies CASSLDLLAGVEQYF. Together with reference TRBV5-1 and TRBJ2-7, the CDR3 gives the full variable domain: KAGVTQTPRYLIKTRGQQVTLSCSPISGHRSVSWYQQTPGQGLQFLFEYFSETQRNKGNFPGRFSGRQFSNSRSEMNVSTLELGDSALYLCASSLDLLAGVEQYFGPGTRLTVT.

The gene calls are TRBV6-5 and TRBJ2-1; 10 bases align to TRBD1. This CDR3 is built from 16 residues. In germline, CDR1 is MNHEY, CDR2 SVGAGI. The trim removed 2 bases at V and 9 bases at J, leaving 10 bases unmatched. CDR3 DNA sequence: TGTGCCAGCAGTTACACTCTAGGACAGGGGGTTGTTGAGCAGTTCTTC. Translating gives CASSYTLGQGVVEQFF.

This chain uses TRBV19 with TRBJ1-1, with a tentative D call TRBD1 (5 bases). This CDR3 has 15 amino acids. Germline loops: CDR1 LNHDA, CDR2 SQIVND (reference sequence). Trimming stripped 2 bases from V and 0 bases from J, with 10 bases between. CDR3: CASSIRAGMNTEAFF. CDR3 bases: TGTGCCAGTAGTATACGGGCAGGGATGAACACTGAAGCTTTCTTT.

The rearrangement joins TRBV6-4 to TRBJ2-2, with a possible D match to TRBD1 (6 bases). Germline loops: CDR1 MRHNA, CDR2 SNTAGT. The CDR3 length is 16 residues. With 0 bases removed from V and 3 bases from J, the gap between germline ends came to 11 bases. CDR3 coding DNA: TGTGCCAGCAGTGACTCGGACAGCGGTGACACCGGGGAGCTGTTTTTT. This translates into CASSDSDSGDTGELFF.

The V gene is TRBV20-1, the J gene TRBJ1-6; D is undetermined. The CDR3 is 14 amino acids. Germline lookup yields CDR1 DFQATT and CDR2 SNEGSKA (reference sequence). Trimming shortened V by 3 bases and J by 9 bases, and 15 bases separated the two germline ends. The CDR3 sequence is CSARAVALISPLHF. The CDR3 DNA follows: TGCAGTGCTAGGGCCGTGGCTCTAATTTCACCCCTCCACTTT.

The rearrangement uses TRBV10-3 and TRBJ2-7; 8 bases map to TRBD2. The germline V gene encodes CDR1 ENHRY and CDR2 SYGVKD. After removal of 0 bases from V and 6 bases from J, the junction contained 4 bases not matched to a gene. The CDR3 runs 14 residues. The DNA for the CDR3 is TGTGCCATCAGTGAGTCAGCGGGGGAAGGCGAGCAGTACTTC. Its protein is CAISESAGEGEQYF.

The J gene is TRBJ2-7, the V gene TRBV7-7; D is unclear. Per the germline V gene, CDR1 is SSHAT and CDR2 is FNYEAQ (reference sequence). The CDR3 totals 15 residues. V lost 6 bases and J 4 bases, leaving 19 bases between the germline ends. In DNA form, the CDR3 reads TGTGCCAGCAGATTTCGGACCCCTAAAGGATACGAGCAGTACTTC. Translation gives CASRFRTPKGYEQYF.

The chain combines TRBV6-1 with TRBJ1-4; 8 bases match TRBD1. Germline values: CDR1 MNHNS, CDR2 SASEGT. This CDR3 contains 16 residues. Trimming took 1 base from V and 6 from J; bases not matched to a gene: 7. CDR3 nucleotide sequence: TGTGCCAGCAGTGAAGTGGGCGGGACAGGCTATGAAAAACTGTTTTTT. Protein sequence: CASSEVGGTGYEKLFF.

The chain uses TRBV7-9 and TRBJ1-1; a weak D match, TRBD1 (6 bases). The CDR3 sequence is 14 residues long. V dropped 5 bases and J dropped 3 bases, with 13 bases sitting between them. Germline assignment: CDR1 SEHNR and CDR2 FQNEAQ (reference sequence). The CDR3 sequence is CASSAGQRDTEAFF. CDR3 bases: TGTGCCAGCAGCGCCGGACAGCGGGACACTGAAGCTTTCTTT.

The CDR3 bases are TGCAGCGTCCGGGACAGCAACACCGGGGAGCTGTTTTTT. Translating it yields CSVRDSNTGELFF. V usage is TRBV29-1 and J usage is TRBJ2-2; TRBD1 matches at 7 bases. This CDR3 region has 13 residues. The germline CDR1 and CDR2 sequences are SQVTM and ANQGSEA. Unmatched junction bases numbered 3, after V lost 6 bases and J lost 2 bases.

The gene calls are TRBV4-1 and TRBJ1-1; maybe TRBD1 (5 bases). The CDR3 has 15 amino acids. Trimming pared 4 bases from V and 5 bases from J, leaving 17 bases between. Looked up from germline, CDR1 is MGHRA and CDR2 is YSYEKL. The CDR3: CASSLSGGEWTEAFF. The CDR3 DNA sequence: TGCGCCAGCAGCCTCTCGGGGGGGGAGTGGACTGAAGCTTTCTTT.

The CDR3: CASSLPGASSYEQYF. The CDR3 region has the DNA TGTGCCAGCAGCTTACCAGGGGCGAGCTCCTACGAGCAGTACTTC. The chain has TRBV7-2 and TRBJ2-7; maybe TRBD1 (6 bases). Germline CDR1 reads SGHTA; CDR2 reads FQGNSA. Trimming stripped 2 bases from V and 0 bases from J, with 11 bases between. The CDR3 extends over 15 amino acids. Looking up the rest from reference TRBV7-2 and TRBJ2-7 gives the full variable domain: GAGVSQSPSNKVTEKGKDVELRCDPISGHTALYWYRQSLGQGLEFLIYFQGNSAPDKSGLPSDRFSAERTGGSVSTLTIQRTQQEDSAVYLCASSLPGASSYEQYFGPGTRLTVT.

The DNA of the CDR3 is TGTGCCAGCAGTGTCGGGCAGCCAGCCTCTGGGGCCAACGTCCTGACTTTC. It specifies CASSVGQPASGANVLTF. V is TRBV2 and J is TRBJ2-6; the D is unclear. V lost 4 bases and J 0 bases, leaving 13 bases between the germline ends. CDR1 SNHLY and CDR2 FYNNEI come from the germline V gene. This CDR3 is 17 amino acids long.

The rearrangement uses TRBV27 and TRBJ2-7; D unclear. V was pared by 6 bases and J by 4 bases, with 22 bases between. The CDR3 has 16 residues. The germline V gene has CDR1 MNHEY and CDR2 SMNVEV (reference sequence). CDR3 protein: CASSHQGERPWYEQYF. The DNA of the CDR3 is TGTGCCAGCAGCCACCAAGGTGAAAGACCCTGGTACGAGCAGTACTTC.

Only one count was recorded for this clonotype. The rearrangement uses TRBV29-1 and TRBJ1-2; D uncertain. This CDR3 contains 14 residues. From germline, CDR1 is SQVTM and CDR2 ANQGSEA. V lost 5 bases to trimming and J lost 12 bases, with 25 bases between them. The chain's CDR3 is CSVQRRPLGGWDTF. The CDR3 coding sequence is TGCAGCGTTCAGCGCCGACCTCTAGGCGGGTGGGACACCTTC.